The 14 T cell receptor beta chains below were found in one sample sequenced in a study of T cell repertoires in cytomegalovirus infection. What these receptors recognize is not known. TCRdb redid the calling of the reads with MiXCR, one entry per CDR3 protein. The table shows some 800,000 distinct CDR3 sequences, with almost 30% occurring only once. The source material was cultured CD8+ T cells from PBMCs, sampled from culture after CMV antigen stimulation. These receptor sequences come from a human donor in good health (CMV status not recorded). Some clones in this sample may be carry-over from other donors' samples.

The V call is TRBV19, the J call TRBJ1-1, with D hard to call. From germline, CDR1 is LNHDA and CDR2 SQIVND (reference sequence). The CDR3 covers 12 residues. V lost 1 base and J 6 bases, leaving 6 bases between the germline ends. Here the CDR3 DNA reads TGTGCCAGTAGTATAGGGTTCGCTGAAGCTTTCTTT. Protein: CASSIGFAEAFF.

This clonotype has a count of ten or more. V is TRBV28 and J is TRBJ1-1; D remains ambiguous. Trimming cost V 10 bases and J 1 base, with 13 bases left between them. Germline CDR1 MDHEN, CDR2 SYDVKM. The CDR3 loop spans 13 amino acids. CDR3 amino acids: CATDGFKNTEAFF. The CDR3 DNA follows: TGTGCCACCGACGGGTTTAAGAACACTGAAGCTTTCTTT.

Only a few counts were recorded for this clonotype. V and J are TRBV23-1 and TRBJ2-7; D unresolved. TRBV23-1 is an ORF for which the function is uncertain. V was cut by 11 bases and J by 3 bases, with 11 bases left in between. The CDR3 is 11 residues long. The CDR3 DNA reads as TGCGCCGGACGGATATTCTACGAGCAGTACTTC. Translating it yields CAGRIFYEQYF.

This clonotype was counted only a few times. V and J are TRBV4-1 and TRBJ2-2, with TRBD2 matching 9 bases. V dropped 4 bases and J dropped 4; count of bases not matched to a gene: 22. CDR1 is MGHRA and CDR2 is YSYEKL in the germline V gene. This CDR3 has 21 amino acids. Here the CDR3 reads CASSPPTPQRGVPPGTGELFF. The CDR3 DNA follows: TGCGCCAGCAGCCCACCCACCCCCCAGCGGGGGGTACCCCCCGGCACCGGGGAGCTGTTTTTT.

This clonotype was found a few times. The chain employs TRBV6-2 or TRBV6-3 and TRBJ1-2; D is undetermined. Germline V gene sequence: CDR1 MNHEY, CDR2 SVGEGT. Trimming took 6 bases from V and 2 from J, leaving 10 bases between them. This CDR3 is built from 13 residues. The CDR3 nucleotides read TGTGCCAGCAGGGCAGGACTCAACTATGGCTACACCTTC. As protein: CASRAGLNYGYTF.

The chain links TRBV7-6 to TRBJ1-5; D uncertain. CDR1 and CDR2 (germline): SGHVS, FNYEAQ. The CDR3 has 14 amino acids. The germline V and J ends were trimmed by 0 bases and 5 bases, with 8 bases remaining between them. CDR3 in DNA: TGTGCCAGCAGCTTAGCGGGCCAGCATCAGCCCCAGCATTTT. It specifies CASSLAGQHQPQHF.

This clonotype has just a few counts. This rearrangement joins TRBV19 to TRBJ1-5; no definite D call. The CDR3 runs to 13 residues. Per the germline V gene, CDR1 is LNHDA and CDR2 is SQIVND (reference sequence). Between the trimmed V and J ends, which lost 8 bases and 0 bases, there was a span of 8 bases. The CDR3 sequence is CASDQYSNQPQHF. As DNA, the CDR3 is TGTGCCAGTGATCAGTATAGCAATCAGCCCCAGCATTTT.

This clonotype showed up just a few times. V and J are TRBV15 and TRBJ2-5; D may be TRBD1 (6 bases). Trimming removed 1 base from V and 1 base from J, with 10 bases in between. The CDR3 spans 15 residues. The V gene's germline CDR1 is LNHNV and CDR2 YYDKDF (reference sequence). CDR3 in amino acids: CATSRGGQSQETQYF. CDR3 nucleotide sequence: TGTGCCACCAGCAGAGGTGGACAGTCCCAAGAGACCCAGTACTTC. Full variable domain (rest looked up from reference TRBV15 and TRBJ2-5): DAMVIQNPRYQVTQFGKPVTLSCSQTLNHNVMYWYQQKSSQAPKLLFHYYDKDFNNEADTPDNFQSRRPNTSFCFLDIRSPGLGDTAMYLCATSRGGQSQETQYFGPGTRLLVL.

V usage is TRBV29-1 and J usage is TRBJ2-3; either TRBD1 or TRBD2 may fit D (5 bases each). Germline assignment: CDR1 SQVTM and CDR2 ANQGSEA. There are 13 residues in the CDR3. V lost 8 bases and J lost 0, with 12 bases in between. CDR3 region: CSYARGSTDTQYF. The CDR3 DNA sequence: TGCAGCTACGCCCGGGGCAGCACAGATACGCAGTATTTT.

Many counts were recorded for this clonotype. The gene calls are TRBV4-1 and TRBJ1-3; 7 bases agree with TRBD1. Looked up from germline, CDR1 is MGHRA and CDR2 is YSYEKL. V lost 1 base to trimming and J lost 2 bases; unmatched junction nucleotides: 2. This CDR3 has 15 residues. The CDR3 bases are TGCGCCAGCAGCCAAGCAGGGGGTCCTGGAAACACCATATATTTT. Protein product: CASSQAGGPGNTIYF.

This clonotype turned up a few times. The J gene is TRBJ2-2, the V gene TRBV7-8, with 14 nucleotides matching TRBD2. Germline lookup yields CDR1 SGHVS and CDR2 FQNEAQ. This CDR3 contains 18 residues. V trimming: 5 bases; J trimming: 2 bases; junction bases outside the gene matches: 7. This CDR3 is CASSGTSGGPLNTGELFF. CDR3 in DNA: TGTGCCAGCAGCGGGACTAGCGGGGGCCCCCTCAACACCGGGGAGCTGTTTTTT.

This clonotype has only a few counts. The chain links TRBV7-9 to TRBJ1-4, with D perhaps TRBD1 (5 bases). The length of the CDR3 is 14 residues. From germline, CDR1 is SEHNR and CDR2 FQNEAQ (reference sequence). The V end was cut by 0 bases, the J end by 8 bases, with 10 bases between. This CDR3 is CASSLAREEEKLFF. The DNA for the CDR3 is TGTGCCAGCAGCTTAGCCAGGGAAGAGGAAAAACTGTTTTTT.

V is TRBV20-1 and J is TRBJ2-7; D unresolved. Trimming stripped 6 bases from V and 2 bases from J, with 11 bases between. Germline assignment: CDR1 DFQATT and CDR2 SNEGSKA (reference sequence). The CDR3 has 12 residues. DNA for the CDR3: TGCAGTGCCGAGGACGGTGCCTACGAGCAGTACGTC. Protein sequence: CSAEDGAYEQYV.

The chain couples TRBV12-3 or TRBV12-4 to TRBJ1-1; D is ambiguous. CDR3 size: 13 residues. V was trimmed by 5 bases and J by 4 bases, leaving 11 bases between them. The CDR3 nucleotides are TGTGCCAGCAGTCTAGGGATCCCCACTGAAGCTTTCTTT. Encoded protein: CASSLGIPTEAFF.